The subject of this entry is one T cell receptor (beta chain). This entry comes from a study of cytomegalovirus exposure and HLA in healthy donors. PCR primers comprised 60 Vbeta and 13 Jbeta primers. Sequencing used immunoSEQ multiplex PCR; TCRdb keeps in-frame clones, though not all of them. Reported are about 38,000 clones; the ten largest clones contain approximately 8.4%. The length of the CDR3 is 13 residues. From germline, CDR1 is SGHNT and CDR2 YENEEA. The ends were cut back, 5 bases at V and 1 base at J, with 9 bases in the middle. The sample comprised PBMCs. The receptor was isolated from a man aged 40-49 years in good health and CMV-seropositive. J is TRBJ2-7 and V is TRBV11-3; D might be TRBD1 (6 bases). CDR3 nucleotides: TGTGCCAGCAGCGCGGACAGTTCCTACGAGCAGTACTTC. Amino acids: CASSADSSYEQYF.